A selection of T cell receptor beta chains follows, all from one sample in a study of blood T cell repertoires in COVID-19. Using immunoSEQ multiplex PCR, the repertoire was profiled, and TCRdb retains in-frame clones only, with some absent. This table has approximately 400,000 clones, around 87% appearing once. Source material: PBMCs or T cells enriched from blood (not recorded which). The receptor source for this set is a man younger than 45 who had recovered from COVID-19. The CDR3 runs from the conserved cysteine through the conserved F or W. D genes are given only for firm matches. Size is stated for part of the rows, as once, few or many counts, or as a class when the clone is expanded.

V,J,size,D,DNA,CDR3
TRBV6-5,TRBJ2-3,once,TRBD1,TGTGCCAGCAGTACACCGGGACAGGGAACAGATACGCAGTATTTT,CASSTPGQGTDTQYF
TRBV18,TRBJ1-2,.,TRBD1,TGTGCCAGCTCTCGTCCCGGGACAGGGGTCGATGGCTACACCTTC,CASSRPGTGVDGYTF
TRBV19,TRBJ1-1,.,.,TGTGCCAGTAGTACGACAGCGAACACTGAAGCTTTCTTT,CASSTTANTEAFF
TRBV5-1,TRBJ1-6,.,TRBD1,TGCGCCAGCAGCCCCGTCGGACAGGGTGATAATTCACCCCTCCACTTT,CASSPVGQGDNSPLHF
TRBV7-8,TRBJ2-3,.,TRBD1,TGTGCCAGCAGCTTAGGCCCAGGGGGCTCAGATACGCAGTATTTT,CASSLGPGGSDTQYF
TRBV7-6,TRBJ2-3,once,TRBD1,TGTGCCAGCAGCTTAAAGGGGGCTCTGCAGTATTTT,CASSLKGALQYF
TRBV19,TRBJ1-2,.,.,TGTGCCAGTAGTCGCCTAGGTGCAGGCTACACCTTC,CASSRLGAGYTF
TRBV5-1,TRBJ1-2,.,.,TGCGCCAGCAGCATGACAGGAGGCGAGGGCTACACCTTC,CASSMTGGEGYTF
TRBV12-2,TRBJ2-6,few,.,TGTGCAAGTCGCTTAGTGGGGGGCTCTGGGGCCAACGTCCTGACTTTC,CASRLVGGSGANVLTF
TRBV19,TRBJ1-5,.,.,TGTGCCAGTAGTATGTCTCGGGGGGATCACCAGCATTTT,CASSMSRGDHQHF
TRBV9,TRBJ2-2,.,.,TGTGCCAGCAGCGTAGGTGGCACGGGGGCGAACACCGGGGAGCTGTTTTTT,CASSVGGTGANTGELFF
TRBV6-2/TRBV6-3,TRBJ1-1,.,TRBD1,TGTGCCAGCAGCCAAGGGGGCTCGAGCACTGAAGCTTTCTTT,CASSQGGSSTEAFF
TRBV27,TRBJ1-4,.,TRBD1,TGTGCCAGCAGCGCCCTCGGGACAGGGGTGGAAAAACTGTTTTTT,CASSALGTGVEKLFF
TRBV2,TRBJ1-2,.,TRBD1,TGTGCCAGCAGTGAATCTCGGACAGGGCTGGATGGCTACACCTTC,CASSESRTGLDGYTF
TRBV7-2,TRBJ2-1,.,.,TGTGCCAGCAGCCTAGCTGTCCGTCCCTACTACAATGAGCAGTTCTTC,CASSLAVRPYYNEQFF
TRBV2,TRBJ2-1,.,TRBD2,TGTGCCAGCAGATGGACTAGCGGGGGGGCCAATGAGCAGTTCTTC,CASRWTSGGANEQFF
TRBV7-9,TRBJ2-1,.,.,TGTGCCAGCAGCTTAGAGCCCTTGGTGGTATCCTACAATGAGCAGTTCTTC,CASSLEPLVVSYNEQFF
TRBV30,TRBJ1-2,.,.,TGTGCCTGGAGTGTACCGGGCTATGGCTACACCTTC,CAWSVPGYGYTF
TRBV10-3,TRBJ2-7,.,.,TGTGCCATCAGTGAGTCGGCAGGCGAGCAGTACTTC,CAISESAGEQYF
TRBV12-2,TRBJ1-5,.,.,TGTGCAAGTCGCTCAACCCGAGGTGGACAGCAAAATCAGCCCCAGCATTTT,CASRSTRGGQQNQPQHF
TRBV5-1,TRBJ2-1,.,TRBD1,TGCGCCAGCAGGTGGACAGGTTACTCCTACAATGAGCAGTTCTTC,CASRWTGYSYNEQFF
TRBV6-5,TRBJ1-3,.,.,TGTGCCAGCAGCCCAGGGGTAACTGGAAACACCATATATTTT,CASSPGVTGNTIYF
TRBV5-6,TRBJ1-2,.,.,TGTGCCAGCAGCCGGGGGGCCTTCTGGGGCTACACCTTC,CASSRGAFWGYTF
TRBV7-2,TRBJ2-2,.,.,TGTGCCAGCAGCTTACGGGGAGCGAACACCGGGGAGCTGTTTTTT,CASSLRGANTGELFF
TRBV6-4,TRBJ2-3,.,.,TGTGCCAGCAGTGACTCGATTGGAGGGGGCAATACGCAGTATTTT,CASSDSIGGGNTQYF
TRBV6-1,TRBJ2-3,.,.,TGTGCCAGCAGTGAAACGGGGATGTGGTATTTT,CASSETGMWYF
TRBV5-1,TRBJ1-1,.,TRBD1,TGCGCCAGCAGCGCTACAGGGGGCCAATACACTGAAGCTTTCTTT,CASSATGGQYTEAFF
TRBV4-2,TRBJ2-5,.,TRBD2,TGTGCCAGCAGCCCGACTAGCGGGGCGTCCCTGGGGGTTGCGACCCAGTACTTC,CASSPTSGASLGVATQYF
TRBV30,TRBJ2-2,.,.,TGTGCCTGGAGTGTTCGGGTCACCGGGGAGCTGTTTTTT,CAWSVRVTGELFF
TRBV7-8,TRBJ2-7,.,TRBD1,TGTGCCAGCAGCTTATCCGGGACAGGGAAAGGCGAGCAGTACTTC,CASSLSGTGKGEQYF
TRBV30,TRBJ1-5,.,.,TGTGCCTCCGAAGAAAAGGGAGGCAATCAGCCCCAGCATTTT,CASEEKGGNQPQHF